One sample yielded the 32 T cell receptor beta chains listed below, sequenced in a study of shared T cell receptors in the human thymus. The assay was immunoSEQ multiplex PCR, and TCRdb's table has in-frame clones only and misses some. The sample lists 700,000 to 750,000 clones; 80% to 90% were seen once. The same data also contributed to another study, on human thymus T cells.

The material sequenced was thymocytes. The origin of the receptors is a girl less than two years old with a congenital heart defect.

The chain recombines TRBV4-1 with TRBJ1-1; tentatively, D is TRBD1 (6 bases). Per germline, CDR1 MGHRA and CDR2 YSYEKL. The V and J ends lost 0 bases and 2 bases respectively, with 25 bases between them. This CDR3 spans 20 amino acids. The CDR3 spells CASSQEDIETDSRLNTEAFF. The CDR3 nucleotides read TGCGCCAGCAGCCAAGAAGATATCGAGACGGACAGCCGACTAAACACTGAAGCTTTCTTT.

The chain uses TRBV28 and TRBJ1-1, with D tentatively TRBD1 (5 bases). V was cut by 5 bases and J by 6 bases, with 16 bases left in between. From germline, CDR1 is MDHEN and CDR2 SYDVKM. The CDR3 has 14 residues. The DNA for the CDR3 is TGTGCCAGCAGTCCCGGGACGGGGGGATCTGAAGCTTTCTTT. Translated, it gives CASSPGTGGSEAFF.

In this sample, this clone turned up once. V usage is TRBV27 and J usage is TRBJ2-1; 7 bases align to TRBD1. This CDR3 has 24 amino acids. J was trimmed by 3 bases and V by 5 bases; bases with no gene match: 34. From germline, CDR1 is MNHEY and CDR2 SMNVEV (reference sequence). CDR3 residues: CASSHTVGQPHQAGQVACYNEQFF. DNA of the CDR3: TGTGCCAGCAGTCATACGGTGGGACAACCCCATCAAGCCGGACAGGTGGCTTGCTACAATGAGCAGTTCTTC.

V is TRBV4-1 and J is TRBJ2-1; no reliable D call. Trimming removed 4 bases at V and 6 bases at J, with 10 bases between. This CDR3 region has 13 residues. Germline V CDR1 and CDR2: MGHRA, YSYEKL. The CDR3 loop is CASSPYNLNEQFF. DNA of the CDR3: TGCGCCAGCAGCCCTTACAACCTCAATGAGCAGTTCTTC.

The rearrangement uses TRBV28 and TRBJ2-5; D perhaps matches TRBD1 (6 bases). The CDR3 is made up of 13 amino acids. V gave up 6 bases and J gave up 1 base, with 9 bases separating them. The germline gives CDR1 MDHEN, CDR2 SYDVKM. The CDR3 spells CASSKDSQETQYF. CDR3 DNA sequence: TGTGCCAGCAGCAAGGACAGCCAAGAGACCCAGTACTTC.

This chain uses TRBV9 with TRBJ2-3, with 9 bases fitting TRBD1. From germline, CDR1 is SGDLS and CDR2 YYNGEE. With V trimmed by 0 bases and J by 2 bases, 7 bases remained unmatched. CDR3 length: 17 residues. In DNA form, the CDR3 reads TGTGCCAGCAGCGTAGGGAATGGGACAGGGTACACAGATACGCAGTATTTT. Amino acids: CASSVGNGTGYTDTQYF.

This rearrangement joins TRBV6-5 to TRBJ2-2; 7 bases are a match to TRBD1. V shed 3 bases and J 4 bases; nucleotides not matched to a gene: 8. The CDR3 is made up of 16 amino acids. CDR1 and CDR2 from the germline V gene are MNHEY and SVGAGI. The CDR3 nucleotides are TGTGCCAGCAGTTATCGACAGGGACCGGGCACCGGGGAGCTGTTTTTT. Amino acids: CASSYRQGPGTGELFF.

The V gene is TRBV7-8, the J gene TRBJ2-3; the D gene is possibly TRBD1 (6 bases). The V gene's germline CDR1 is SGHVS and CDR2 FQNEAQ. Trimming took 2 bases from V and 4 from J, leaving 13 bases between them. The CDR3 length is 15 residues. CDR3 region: CASSLLQGRPDTQYF. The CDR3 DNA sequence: TGTGCCAGCAGCTTATTACAGGGCCGGCCAGATACGCAGTATTTT.

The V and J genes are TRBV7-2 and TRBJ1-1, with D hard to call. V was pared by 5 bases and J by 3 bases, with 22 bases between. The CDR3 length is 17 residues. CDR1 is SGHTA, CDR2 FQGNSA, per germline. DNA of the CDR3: TGTGCCAGCAGCCCCGCGGCGGCTCGGATGAGGGACACTGAAGCTTTCTTT. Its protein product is CASSPAAARMRDTEAFF.

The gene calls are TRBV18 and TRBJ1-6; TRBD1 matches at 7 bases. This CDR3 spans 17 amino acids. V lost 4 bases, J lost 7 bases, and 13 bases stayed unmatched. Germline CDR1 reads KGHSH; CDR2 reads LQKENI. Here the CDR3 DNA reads TGTGCCAGCTCACTGCCGACAGGGAGCATATCAAATTCACCCCTCCACTTT. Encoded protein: CASSLPTGSISNSPLHF.

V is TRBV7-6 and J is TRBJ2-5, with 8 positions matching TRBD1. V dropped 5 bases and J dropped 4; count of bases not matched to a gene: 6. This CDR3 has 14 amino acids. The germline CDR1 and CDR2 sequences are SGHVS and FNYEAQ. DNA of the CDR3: TGTGCCAGCAGCGGTGGGACAGGTGTAGAGACCCAGTACTTC. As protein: CASSGGTGVETQYF. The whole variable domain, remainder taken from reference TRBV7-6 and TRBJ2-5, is GAGVSQSPRYKVTKRGQDVALRCDPISGHVSLYWYRQALGQGPEFLTYFNYEAQQDKSGLPNDRFSAERPEGSISTLTIQRTEQRDSAMYRCASSGGTGVETQYFGPGTRLLVL.

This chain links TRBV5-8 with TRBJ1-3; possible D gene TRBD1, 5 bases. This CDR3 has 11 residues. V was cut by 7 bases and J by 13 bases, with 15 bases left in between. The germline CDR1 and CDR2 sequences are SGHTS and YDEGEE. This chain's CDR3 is CASGGTWEIYF. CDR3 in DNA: TGTGCCAGCGGCGGGACTTGGGAGATATATTTT.

CDR3 in amino acids: CASSPRTSGVDLSTDTQYF. CDR3 nucleotide sequence: TGTGCCAGCAGCCCCAGGACTAGCGGGGTCGATCTAAGCACAGATACGCAGTATTTT. This rearrangement joins TRBV7-3 to TRBJ2-3; 12 bases align to TRBD2. The CDR3 has 19 residues. The germline CDR1 and CDR2 sequences are SGHTA and FQGTGA. Trimming at V came to 5 bases and at J to 0 bases, leaving 12 bases not matched to a gene.

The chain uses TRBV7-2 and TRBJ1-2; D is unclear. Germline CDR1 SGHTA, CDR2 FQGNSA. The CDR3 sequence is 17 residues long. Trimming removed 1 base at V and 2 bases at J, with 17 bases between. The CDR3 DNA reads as TGTGCCAGCAGCTTAGGTGGGTCTACGTCGGGGAACTATGGCTACACCTTC. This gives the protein CASSLGGSTSGNYGYTF.

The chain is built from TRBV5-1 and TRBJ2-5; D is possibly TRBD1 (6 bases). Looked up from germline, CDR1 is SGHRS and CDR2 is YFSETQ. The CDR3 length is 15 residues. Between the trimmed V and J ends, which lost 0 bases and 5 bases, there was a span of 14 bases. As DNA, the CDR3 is TGCGCCAGCAGCTTGGTACAGGGAAAGGGGGAGACCCAGTACTTC. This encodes CASSLVQGKGETQYF.

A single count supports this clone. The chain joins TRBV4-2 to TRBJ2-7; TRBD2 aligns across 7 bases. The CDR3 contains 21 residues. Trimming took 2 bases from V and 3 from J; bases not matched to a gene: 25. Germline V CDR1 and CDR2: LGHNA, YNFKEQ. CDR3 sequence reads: CASSQRRMNPGGSVVGYEQYF. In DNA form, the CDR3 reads TGTGCCAGCAGCCAACGTCGTATGAACCCGGGAGGTTCAGTGGTAGGCTACGAGCAGTACTTC.

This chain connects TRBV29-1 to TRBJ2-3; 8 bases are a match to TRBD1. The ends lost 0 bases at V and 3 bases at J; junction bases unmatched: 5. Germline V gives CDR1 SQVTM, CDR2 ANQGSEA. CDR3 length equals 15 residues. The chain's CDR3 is CSVEESQGATDTQYF. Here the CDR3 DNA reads TGCAGCGTTGAAGAGTCTCAGGGGGCGACAGATACGCAGTATTTT.

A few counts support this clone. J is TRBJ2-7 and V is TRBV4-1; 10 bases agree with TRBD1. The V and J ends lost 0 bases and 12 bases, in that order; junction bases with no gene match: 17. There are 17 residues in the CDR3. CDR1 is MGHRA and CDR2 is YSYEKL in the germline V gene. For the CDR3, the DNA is TGCGCCAGCAGCCAAGATCCCTTCGTCCCCCCGGGACAGGGGCCGTACTTC. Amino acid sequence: CASSQDPFVPPGQGPYF.

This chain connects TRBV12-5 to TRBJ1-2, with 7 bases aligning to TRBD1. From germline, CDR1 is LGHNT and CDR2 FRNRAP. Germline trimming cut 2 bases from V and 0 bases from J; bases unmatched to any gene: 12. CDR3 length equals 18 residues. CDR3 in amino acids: CASGLTPVLGTANYGYTF. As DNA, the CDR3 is TGTGCTAGTGGTTTGACTCCCGTCTTAGGGACAGCTAACTATGGCTACACCTTC.

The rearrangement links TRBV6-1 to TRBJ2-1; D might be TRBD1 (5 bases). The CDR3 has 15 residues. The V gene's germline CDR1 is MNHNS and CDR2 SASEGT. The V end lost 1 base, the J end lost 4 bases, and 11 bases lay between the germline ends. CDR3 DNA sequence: TGTGCCAGCAGTGAAGGGGGCCAACCGTACAATGAGCAGTTCTTC. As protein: CASSEGGQPYNEQFF.

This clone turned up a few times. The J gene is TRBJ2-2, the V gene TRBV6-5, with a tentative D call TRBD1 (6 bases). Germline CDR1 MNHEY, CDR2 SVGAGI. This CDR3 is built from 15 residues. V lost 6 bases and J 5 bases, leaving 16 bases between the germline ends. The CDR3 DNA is TGTGCCAGCAGATACAGGGATCGGAGGACCGGGGAGCTGTTTTTT. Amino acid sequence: CASRYRDRRTGELFF.

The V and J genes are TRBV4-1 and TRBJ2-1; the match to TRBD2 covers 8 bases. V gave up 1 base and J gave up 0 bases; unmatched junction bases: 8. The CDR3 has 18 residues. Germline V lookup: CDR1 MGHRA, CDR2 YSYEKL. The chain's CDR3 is CASSQGGARGDSYNEQFF. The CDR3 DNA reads TGCGCCAGCAGCCAAGGCGGAGCGCGGGGGGACTCCTACAATGAGCAGTTCTTC.

The CDR3 region is CASSSGLAGSSYEQYF. The CDR3 nucleotides are TGTGCCAGCAGCTCGGGTCTGGCGGGGAGCTCCTACGAGCAGTACTTC. This chain uses TRBV5-6 with TRBJ2-7; D possibly corresponds to TRBD2 (6 bases). V was shortened by 3 bases and J by 0 bases, with 16 bases between the two germline ends. This CDR3 is 16 amino acids long. Germline assignment: CDR1 SGHDT and CDR2 YYEEEE.

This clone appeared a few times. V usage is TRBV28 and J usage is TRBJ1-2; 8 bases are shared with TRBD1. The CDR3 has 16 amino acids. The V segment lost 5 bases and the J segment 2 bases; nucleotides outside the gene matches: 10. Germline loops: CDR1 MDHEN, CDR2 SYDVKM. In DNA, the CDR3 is TGTGCCAGCAGTCGCAGGACAGGGTTCACAAACTATGGCTACACCTTC. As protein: CASSRRTGFTNYGYTF.

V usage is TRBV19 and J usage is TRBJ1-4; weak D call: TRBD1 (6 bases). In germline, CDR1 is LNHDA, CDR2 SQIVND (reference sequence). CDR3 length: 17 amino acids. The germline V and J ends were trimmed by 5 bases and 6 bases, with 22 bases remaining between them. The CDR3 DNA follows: TGTGCCAGTAGTCCCCAACCATGGACAGCTGGGTATGAAAAACTGTTTTTT. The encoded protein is CASSPQPWTAGYEKLFF. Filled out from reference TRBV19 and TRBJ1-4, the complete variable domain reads DGGITQSPKYLFRKEGQNVTLSCEQNLNHDAMYWYRQDPGQGLRLIYYSQIVNDFQKGDIAEGYSVSREKKESFPLTVTSAQKNPTAFYLCASSPQPWTAGYEKLFFGSGTQLSVL.

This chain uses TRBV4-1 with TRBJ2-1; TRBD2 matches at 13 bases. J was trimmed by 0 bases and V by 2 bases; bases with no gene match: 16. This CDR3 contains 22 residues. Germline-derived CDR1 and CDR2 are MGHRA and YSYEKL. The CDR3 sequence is CASSQSLILTSGGTSSYNEQFF. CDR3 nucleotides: TGCGCCAGCAGCCAATCCTTGATCCTGACTAGCGGGGGGACGAGCTCCTACAATGAGCAGTTCTTC.

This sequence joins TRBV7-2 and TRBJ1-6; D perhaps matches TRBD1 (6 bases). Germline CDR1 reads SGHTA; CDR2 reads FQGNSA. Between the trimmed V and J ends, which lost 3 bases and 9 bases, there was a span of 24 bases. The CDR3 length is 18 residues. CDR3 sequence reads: CASSFEFDGRDNSSPLHF. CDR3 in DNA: TGTGCCAGCAGCTTCGAATTTGACGGCCGGGACAATTCTTCACCCCTCCACTTT.

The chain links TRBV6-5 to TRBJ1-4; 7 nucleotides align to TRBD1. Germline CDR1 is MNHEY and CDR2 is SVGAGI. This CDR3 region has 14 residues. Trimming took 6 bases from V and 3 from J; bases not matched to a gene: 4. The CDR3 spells CASSSGTANEKLFF. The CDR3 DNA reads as TGTGCCAGCAGCTCCGGGACAGCTAATGAAAAACTGTTTTTT.

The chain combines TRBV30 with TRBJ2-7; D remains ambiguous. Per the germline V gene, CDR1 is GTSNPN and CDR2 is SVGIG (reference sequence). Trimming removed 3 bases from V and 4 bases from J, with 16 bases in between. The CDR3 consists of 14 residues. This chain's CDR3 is CAWRSREAVYEQYF. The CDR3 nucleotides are TGTGCCTGGAGATCGCGCGAGGCGGTATACGAGCAGTACTTC.

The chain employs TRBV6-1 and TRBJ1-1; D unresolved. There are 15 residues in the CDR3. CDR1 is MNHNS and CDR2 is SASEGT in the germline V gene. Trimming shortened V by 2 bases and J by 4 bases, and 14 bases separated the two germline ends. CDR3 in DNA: TGTGCCAGCAGTGAAAAAGAAACAGTGACCACTGAAGCTTTCTTT. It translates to CASSEKETVTTEAFF.

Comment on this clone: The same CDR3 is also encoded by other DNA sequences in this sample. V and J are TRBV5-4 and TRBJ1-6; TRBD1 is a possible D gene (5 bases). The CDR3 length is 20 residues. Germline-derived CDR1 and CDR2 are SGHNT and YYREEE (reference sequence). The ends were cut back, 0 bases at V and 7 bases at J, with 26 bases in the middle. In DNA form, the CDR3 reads TGTGCCAGCAGCTTGGAAGGGGTGACAGCCAACCCAAATAAAAATTCACCCCTCCACTTT. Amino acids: CASSLEGVTANPNKNSPLHF.

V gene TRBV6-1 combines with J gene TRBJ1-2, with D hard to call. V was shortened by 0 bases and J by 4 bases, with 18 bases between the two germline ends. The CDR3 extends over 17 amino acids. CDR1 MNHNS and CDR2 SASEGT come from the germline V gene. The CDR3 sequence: CASSEAPTLQNVYGYTF. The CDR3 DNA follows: TGTGCCAGCAGTGAAGCTCCCACCCTACAGAATGTCTATGGCTACACCTTC.